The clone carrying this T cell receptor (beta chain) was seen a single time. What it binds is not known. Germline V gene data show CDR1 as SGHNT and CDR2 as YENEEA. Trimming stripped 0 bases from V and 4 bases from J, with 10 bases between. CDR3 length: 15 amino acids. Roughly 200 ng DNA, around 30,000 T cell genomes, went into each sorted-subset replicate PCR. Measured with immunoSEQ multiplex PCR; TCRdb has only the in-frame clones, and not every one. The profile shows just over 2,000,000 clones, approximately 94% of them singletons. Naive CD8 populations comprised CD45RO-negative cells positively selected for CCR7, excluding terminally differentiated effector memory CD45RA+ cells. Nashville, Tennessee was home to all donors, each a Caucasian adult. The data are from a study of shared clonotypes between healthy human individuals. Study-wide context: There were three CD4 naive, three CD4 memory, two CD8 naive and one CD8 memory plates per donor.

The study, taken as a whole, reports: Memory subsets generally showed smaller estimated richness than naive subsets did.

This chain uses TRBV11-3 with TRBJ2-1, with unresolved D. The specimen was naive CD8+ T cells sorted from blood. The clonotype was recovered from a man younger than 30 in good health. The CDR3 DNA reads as TGTGCCAGCAGCTTAGACAGGACCCAATACAATGAGCAGTTCTTC. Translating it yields CASSLDRTQYNEQFF.